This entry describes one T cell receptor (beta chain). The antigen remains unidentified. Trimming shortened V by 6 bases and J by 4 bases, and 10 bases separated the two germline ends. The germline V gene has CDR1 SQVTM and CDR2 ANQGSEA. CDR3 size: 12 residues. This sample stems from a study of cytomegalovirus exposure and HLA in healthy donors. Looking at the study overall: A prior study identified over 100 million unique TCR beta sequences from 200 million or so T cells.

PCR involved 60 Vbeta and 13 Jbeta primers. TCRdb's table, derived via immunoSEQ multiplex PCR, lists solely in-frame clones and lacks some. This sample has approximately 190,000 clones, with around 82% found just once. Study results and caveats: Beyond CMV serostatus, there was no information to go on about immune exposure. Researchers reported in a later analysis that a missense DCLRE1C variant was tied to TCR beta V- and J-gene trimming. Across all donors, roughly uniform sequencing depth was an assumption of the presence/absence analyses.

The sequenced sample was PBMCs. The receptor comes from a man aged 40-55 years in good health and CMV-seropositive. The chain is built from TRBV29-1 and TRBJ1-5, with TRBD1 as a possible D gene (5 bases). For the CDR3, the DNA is TGCAGCGTCGGGGGATTGAATCAGCCCCAGCATTTT. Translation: CSVGGLNQPQHF.